The rows below give T cell receptor beta chains drawn from one sample of a study of T cells after yellow fever vaccination. MiXCR was run by TCRdb on the 5' RACE reads, yielding one entry per CDR3 protein. There are 450,000 to 650,000 distinct CDR3 sequences in the sample; about 13% occur only once, and over 12% lies in the top ten. Source: PBMCs, taken on the day of the yellow fever booster vaccination. The receptor set was obtained from a man under 40 who received the YFV17D yellow fever vaccine. The CDR3 runs from the conserved cysteine through the conserved F or W. D genes are given only for firm matches. Not every row has a clone size; where given, it reads once, few, many or a size class.

d_gene: TRBD2; v_gene: TRBV12-3/TRBV12-4; len: 17; j_gene: TRBJ2-1; abundance: -; CDR3aa: CASSLGGPGLASDEQFF; CDR3nt: TGTGCCAGCAGTTTAGGGGGGCCGGGACTAGCTAGCGATGAGCAGTTCTTC
d_gene: -; v_gene: TRBV19; len: 16; j_gene: TRBJ1-5; abundance: -; CDR3aa: CASGQLVGISNQPQHF; CDR3nt: TGTGCCAGTGGACAGCTGGTGGGGATAAGCAATCAGCCCCAGCATTTT
d_gene: TRBD2; v_gene: TRBV5-6; len: 15; j_gene: TRBJ2-1; abundance: few; CDR3aa: CASRNELAGDREQFF; CDR3nt: TGTGCCAGCAGAAACGAACTAGCGGGAGATCGGGAGCAGTTCTTC
d_gene: TRBD1; v_gene: TRBV6-5; len: 15; j_gene: TRBJ2-3; abundance: -; CDR3aa: CASSYSKGGGDTQYF; CDR3nt: TGTGCCAGCAGTTACTCGAAAGGGGGCGGCGATACGCAGTATTTT
d_gene: TRBD2; v_gene: TRBV7-8; len: 17; j_gene: TRBJ2-7; abundance: few; CDR3aa: CASSQGWQRGKTYEQYF; CDR3nt: TGTGCCAGCAGCCAGGGCTGGCAGCGGGGGAAAACCTACGAGCAGTACTTC
d_gene: -; v_gene: TRBV5-1; len: 14; j_gene: TRBJ2-7; abundance: few; CDR3aa: CASSLAESGYEQYF; CDR3nt: TGCGCCAGCAGCTTGGCGGAAAGCGGCTACGAGCAGTACTTC
d_gene: -; v_gene: TRBV20-1; len: 12; j_gene: TRBJ1-4; abundance: few; CDR3aa: CSASGGVEKLFF; CDR3nt: TGCAGTGCCTCGGGTGGTGTAGAAAAACTGTTTTTT
d_gene: TRBD2; v_gene: TRBV19; len: 14; j_gene: TRBJ2-1; abundance: -; CDR3aa: CASRREGSYNEQFF; CDR3nt: TGTGCCAGTAGGCGGGAGGGCTCCTACAATGAGCAGTTCTTC
d_gene: -; v_gene: TRBV25-1; len: 12; j_gene: TRBJ2-5; abundance: few; CDR3aa: CASSPGPVPRHF; CDR3nt: TGTGCCAGCAGTCCGGGGCCGGTCCCAAGGCACTTC
d_gene: -; v_gene: TRBV7-2; len: 14; j_gene: TRBJ2-3; abundance: few; CDR3aa: CASSLRRGPDTQYF; CDR3nt: TGTGCCAGCAGCTTAAGGCGGGGGCCGGATACGCAGTATTTT
d_gene: -; v_gene: TRBV3-1; len: 16; j_gene: TRBJ2-7; abundance: few; CDR3aa: CASSQGPDQASYEQYF; CDR3nt: TGTGCCAGCAGCCAAGGGCCGGACCAGGCGTCCTACGAGCAGTACTTC
d_gene: -; v_gene: TRBV20-1; len: 14; j_gene: TRBJ2-1; abundance: -; CDR3aa: CSARDQASANEQFF; CDR3nt: TGCAGTGCTAGAGATCAGGCTAGCGCCAATGAGCAGTTCTTC
d_gene: -; v_gene: TRBV12-3/TRBV12-4; len: 19; j_gene: TRBJ2-7; abundance: -; CDR3aa: CASSFIPYLGDSIPYEQYF; CDR3nt: TGTGCCAGCAGTTTTATCCCCTACCTGGGGGACTCAATCCCCTACGAGCAGTACTTC
d_gene: TRBD1; v_gene: TRBV4-3; len: 14; j_gene: TRBJ2-7; abundance: few; CDR3aa: CASSRGQGGYEQYF; CDR3nt: TGCGCCAGCAGCCGGGGACAGGGGGGTTACGAGCAGTACTTC
d_gene: TRBD2; v_gene: TRBV5-6; len: 16; j_gene: TRBJ2-7; abundance: few; CDR3aa: CASSIPGLAGHYEQYF; CDR3nt: TGTGCCAGCAGCATACCGGGACTAGCGGGGCACTACGAGCAGTACTTC
d_gene: -; v_gene: TRBV14; len: 15; j_gene: TRBJ2-1; abundance: many; CDR3aa: CASSPTGMSYNEQFF; CDR3nt: TGTGCCAGCAGCCCAACAGGGATGTCCTACAATGAGCAGTTCTTC
d_gene: -; v_gene: TRBV4-3; len: 16; j_gene: TRBJ1-5; abundance: few; CDR3aa: CASSQGIINSNQPQHF; CDR3nt: TGCGCCAGCAGCCAAGGCATCATTAATAGCAATCAGCCCCAGCATTTT
d_gene: -; v_gene: TRBV5-6; len: 20; j_gene: TRBJ2-3; abundance: few; CDR3aa: CASSLGPGVAGGFSTDTQYF; CDR3nt: TGTGCCAGCAGCTTGGGTCCCGGGGTAGCTGGGGGTTTCAGCACAGATACGCAGTATTTT
d_gene: -; v_gene: TRBV5-1; len: 12; j_gene: TRBJ2-3; abundance: -; CDR3aa: CASMEGTDTQYF; CDR3nt: TGCGCCAGCATGGAGGGCACAGATACGCAGTATTTT
d_gene: TRBD1; v_gene: TRBV12-3/TRBV12-4; len: 15; j_gene: TRBJ2-1; abundance: -; CDR3aa: CASSLGTGFYNEQFF; CDR3nt: TGTGCCAGCAGTCTTGGGACAGGGTTCTACAATGAGCAGTTCTTC
d_gene: -; v_gene: TRBV18; len: 14; j_gene: TRBJ2-5; abundance: few; CDR3aa: CASSPPEGRETQYF; CDR3nt: TGTGCCAGCTCACCACCGGAGGGTAGGGAGACCCAGTACTTC
d_gene: TRBD2; v_gene: TRBV18; len: 15; j_gene: TRBJ2-7; abundance: few; CDR3aa: CASSPEGLGIYEQYF; CDR3nt: TGTGCCAGCTCACCCGAGGGACTAGGGATCTACGAGCAGTACTTC
d_gene: TRBD2; v_gene: TRBV12-3/TRBV12-4; len: 15; j_gene: TRBJ2-6; abundance: few; CDR3aa: CASRQAGTGANVLTF; CDR3nt: TGTGCCAGCAGGCAAGCGGGGACTGGGGCCAACGTCCTGACTTTC
d_gene: TRBD2; v_gene: TRBV7-8; len: 14; j_gene: TRBJ2-1; abundance: many; CDR3aa: CASSFSSGTLVQFF; CDR3nt: TGTGCCAGCAGCTTTTCAAGCGGGACGTTAGTGCAGTTCTTC
d_gene: -; v_gene: TRBV3-1; len: 12; j_gene: TRBJ2-7; abundance: few; CDR3aa: CASRQDMGEQYF; CDR3nt: TGTGCCAGCAGACAAGACATGGGCGAGCAGTACTTC
d_gene: TRBD1; v_gene: TRBV20-1; len: 14; j_gene: TRBJ1-5; abundance: few; CDR3aa: CSASPDRADQPQHF; CDR3nt: TGCAGTGCTAGCCCGGACAGGGCGGATCAGCCCCAGCATTTT
d_gene: -; v_gene: TRBV5-1; len: 15; j_gene: TRBJ2-5; abundance: few; CDR3aa: CASSLGRGGEETQYF; CDR3nt: TGCGCCAGCAGCCTGGGGCGGGGCGGAGAAGAGACCCAGTACTTC
d_gene: TRBD2; v_gene: TRBV14; len: 16; j_gene: TRBJ2-5; abundance: few; CDR3aa: CASSPLAGVLQETQYF; CDR3nt: TGTGCCAGCAGCCCTTTAGCGGGAGTCTTACAAGAGACCCAGTACTTC
d_gene: -; v_gene: TRBV12-3/TRBV12-4; len: 15; j_gene: TRBJ2-1; abundance: many; CDR3aa: CASSPGGAGYNEQFF; CDR3nt: TGTGCCAGCAGTCCCGGGGGTGCGGGTTACAATGAGCAGTTCTTC
d_gene: -; v_gene: TRBV7-2; len: 14; j_gene: TRBJ2-7; abundance: -; CDR3aa: CASSLSQGHYEQYF; CDR3nt: TGTGCCAGCAGCTTGTCACAGGGACACTACGAGCAGTACTTC
d_gene: -; v_gene: TRBV18; len: 15; j_gene: TRBJ1-3; abundance: few; CDR3aa: CASSDSFSSGNTIYF; CDR3nt: TGTGCCAGCTCAGACAGCTTCAGCTCTGGAAACACCATATATTTT